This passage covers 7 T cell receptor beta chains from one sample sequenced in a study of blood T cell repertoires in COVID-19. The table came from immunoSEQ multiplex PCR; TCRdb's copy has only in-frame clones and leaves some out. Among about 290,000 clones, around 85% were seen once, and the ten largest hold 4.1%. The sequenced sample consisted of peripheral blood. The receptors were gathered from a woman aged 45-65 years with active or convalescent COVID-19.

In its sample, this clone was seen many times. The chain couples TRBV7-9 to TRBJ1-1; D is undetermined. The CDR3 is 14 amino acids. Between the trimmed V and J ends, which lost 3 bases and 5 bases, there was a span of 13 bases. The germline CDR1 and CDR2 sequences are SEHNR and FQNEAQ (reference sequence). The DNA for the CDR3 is TGTGCCAGCAGCTTTGAAGGAGTCGGAACTGAAGCTTTCTTT. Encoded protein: CASSFEGVGTEAFF.

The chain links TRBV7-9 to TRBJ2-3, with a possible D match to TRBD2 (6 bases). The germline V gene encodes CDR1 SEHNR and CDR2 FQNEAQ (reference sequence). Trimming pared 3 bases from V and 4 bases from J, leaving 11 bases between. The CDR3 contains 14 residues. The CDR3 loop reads CASSFVAGSDTQYF. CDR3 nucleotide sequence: TGTGCCAGCAGCTTCGTTGCGGGATCAGATACGCAGTATTTT.

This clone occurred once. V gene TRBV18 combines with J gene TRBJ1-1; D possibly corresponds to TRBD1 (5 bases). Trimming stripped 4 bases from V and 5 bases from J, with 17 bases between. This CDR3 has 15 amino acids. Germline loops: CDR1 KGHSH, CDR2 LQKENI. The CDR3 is CASSLQANDGTEAFF. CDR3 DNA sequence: TGTGCCAGCTCACTACAGGCTAATGACGGAACTGAAGCTTTCTTT.

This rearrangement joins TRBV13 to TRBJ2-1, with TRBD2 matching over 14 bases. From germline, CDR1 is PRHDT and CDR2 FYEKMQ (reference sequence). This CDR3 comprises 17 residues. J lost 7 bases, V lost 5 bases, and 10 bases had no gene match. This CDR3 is CASSPRTSGRRSNEQFF. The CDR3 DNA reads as TGTGCCAGCAGCCCTCGGACTAGCGGGAGGCGGTCGAATGAGCAGTTCTTC.

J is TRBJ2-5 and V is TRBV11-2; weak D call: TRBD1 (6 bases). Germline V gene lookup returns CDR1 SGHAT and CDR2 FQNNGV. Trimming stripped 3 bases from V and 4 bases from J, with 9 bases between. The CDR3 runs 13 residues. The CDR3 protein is CASSFRGGETQYF. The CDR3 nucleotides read TGTGCCAGCAGCTTCCGAGGGGGAGAGACCCAGTACTTC.

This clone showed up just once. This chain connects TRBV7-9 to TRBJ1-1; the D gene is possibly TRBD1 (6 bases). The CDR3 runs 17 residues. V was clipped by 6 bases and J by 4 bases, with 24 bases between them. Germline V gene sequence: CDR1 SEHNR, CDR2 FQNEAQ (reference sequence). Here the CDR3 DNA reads TGTGCCAGCAGAAGACTCACAGGGCCAGGTAAGGGCACTGAAGCTTTCTTT. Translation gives CASRRLTGPGKGTEAFF.

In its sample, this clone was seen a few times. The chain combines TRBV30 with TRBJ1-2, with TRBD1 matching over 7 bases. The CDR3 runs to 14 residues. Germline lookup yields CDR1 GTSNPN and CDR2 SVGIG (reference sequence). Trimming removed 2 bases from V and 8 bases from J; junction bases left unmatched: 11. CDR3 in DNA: TGTGCCTGGAGTATGAAGGACAGGTTAGGCGGCTACACCTTC. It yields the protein CAWSMKDRLGGYTF.